This TCR beta chain was observed in a study of T cell responses to AZD1222 COVID-19 vaccine. Points from the study as a whole: CD4 TCRs covered the whole spike, strongest at regions 160-218 and 743-854. Donors were chiefly white British, with a greater number of females, and clonal diversity was perhaps underestimated. Spike-specific TCR repertoires showed rising breadth and depth after two AZD1222 doses.

V lost 2 bases to trimming and J lost 7 bases, with 15 bases between them. CDR1 and CDR2 from the germline V gene are LGHNA and YNFKEQ. The CDR3 has 15 residues. As regards this clone: The target antigen is unknown.

Clones were read by immunoSEQ multiplex PCR, and TCRdb kept only the in-frame ones, dropping some. The sample holds around 140,000 clones; 70% to 90% are singletons and the top ten take 7.9%. The chain links TRBV4-2 to TRBJ1-5, with D possibly matching TRBD1 (6 bases). The receptor was derived from an adult who received the MenACWY meningococcal vaccine as a control. The source material was peripheral blood, sampled 28 days after the second dose of the MenACWY control vaccine. CDR3 sequence reads: CASSQQAGVGQPQHF. The CDR3, as DNA: TGTGCCAGCAGCCAACAAGCAGGGGTCGGGCAGCCCCAGCATTTT.